This record covers a single T cell receptor beta chain. This entry is derived from a study of blood T cells in healthy people across ages. V was clipped by 5 bases and J by 0 bases, with 13 bases between them. Germline V lookup: CDR1 GTSNPN, CDR2 SVGIG (reference sequence). This CDR3 is built from 15 residues. Alongside a J-beta primer mix, a sample-barcoded 5' primer served in a second PCR lasting about 6 to 12 cycles. TCRdb reprocessed the 5' RACE reads with MiXCR, giving one entry per CDR3 protein. The table lists approximately 780,000 distinct CDR3 sequences, roughly 26% of them singletons. These data were also reused for a study on T cells of mothers and their children. That study adds: Each donor was one of three healthy Caucasian mothers or one of their six children. Every mother supplied over 8 million TCR beta CDR3 reads and every child approximately 2.8 million. Slightly higher but non-significant overlap marked related mother-child pairs versus unrelated pairs.

The receptor comes from a boy younger than 18 in good health. The source material was blood. The chain links TRBV30 to TRBJ2-2; a possible D gene is TRBD1 (6 bases). The CDR3 DNA follows: TGTGCCTGGCTCCGGGACACAACGAACACCGGGGAGCTGTTTTTT. It yields the protein CAWLRDTTNTGELFF.